This T cell receptor beta chain was identified during a study of blood T cell repertoires in COVID-19. Study overall: In each case, the material was cDNA or gDNA derived from T cells, B-cell-depleted T cells, or PBMCs.

Deletions cut 3 bases from V and 4 bases from J, with 18 bases between. This CDR3 has 16 residues. Germline-derived CDR1 and CDR2 are WNHNN and SYGVQD (reference sequence). Original processing notes: Quantification of nucleated cells was approximated via reference gene primer amplification. This table comes from immunoSEQ multiplex PCR, and its TCRdb copy is limited to in-frame clones, with some not included. V and J calls and clone size come straight from that table; D and trimming were deduced from the DNA. The sample carries approximately 140,000 clones, about 86% recorded once. This receptor was obtained from an older woman with acute or convalescent COVID-19. Sequencing was done on a sample of peripheral blood. The chain uses TRBV10-1 and TRBJ1-1; maybe TRBD1 (5 bases). Written as DNA, the CDR3 is TGCGCCAGCAGTGAAGGCGTTGGCAGGGCCGGCACTGAAGCTTTCTTT. Protein sequence: CASSEGVGRAGTEAFF.